The 30 T cell receptor beta chains below all came from one sample that was sequenced in a study of beta chain features in type 1 diabetes. Study results and caveats: A moderate, significant TCRB CDR3 shortening appeared in type 1 diabetes across four CD4+ subsets.

The study reverse transcribed the entire isolated RNA, so it sequenced expressed TCRB transcripts. The protocol was immunoSEQ multiplex PCR, while the TCRdb copy is restricted to in-frame clones and leaves out a portion. The sample lists hundreds of thousands of clones; 11% to 15% were seen once. Their recognized antigens are unknown. Sequenced sample: naive CD4+ T cells from blood. The receptors were sampled from a man aged 18-30 years with type 1 diabetes.

The chain carries TRBV15 and TRBJ2-7; 8 nucleotides agree with TRBD1. V gave up 3 bases and J gave up 5 bases; unmatched junction bases: 6. The CDR3 has 14 residues. Germline loops: CDR1 LNHNV, CDR2 YYDKDF (reference sequence). The CDR3 nucleotides read TGTGCCACCAGCAGGCCGGGACAGGCAAACGAGCAGTACTTC. It encodes CATSRPGQANEQYF.

The chain recombines TRBV2 with TRBJ1-5; tentative D call: TRBD1 (6 bases). V lost 8 bases to trimming and J lost 2 bases, with 16 bases between them. The germline V gene has CDR1 SNHLY and CDR2 FYNNEI. The CDR3 runs 15 residues. CDR3 residues: CASGLTGIGNQPQHF. The CDR3 DNA sequence: TGTGCCAGCGGTTTAACAGGGATTGGCAATCAGCCCCAGCATTTT.

In regard to this clone: The same CDR3 arises from other DNA sequences in this sample as well. The chain couples TRBV5-1 to TRBJ2-1; D uncertain. Trimming pared 0 bases from V and 8 bases from J, leaving 6 bases between. Germline values: CDR1 SGHRS, CDR2 YFSETQ. The length of the CDR3 is 12 residues. The CDR3 DNA follows: TGCGCCAGCAGCTTGGGGGCAGATGAGCAGTTCTTC. It yields the protein CASSLGADEQFF.

V usage is TRBV9 and J usage is TRBJ2-1; D remains ambiguous. Trimming removed 1 base at V and 9 bases at J, with 8 bases between. Germline CDR1 reads SGDLS; CDR2 reads YYNGEE. The CDR3 runs 12 residues. Here the CDR3 DNA reads TGTGCCAGCAGCGTATCGACAACTGAGCAGTTCTTC. Translated, it gives CASSVSTTEQFF.

The CDR3: CATSSRLAASTDTQYF. DNA of the CDR3: TGTGCCACCAGCAGTAGACTAGCGGCTAGCACAGATACGCAGTATTTT. This rearrangement joins TRBV15 to TRBJ2-3; TRBD2 aligns across 9 bases. V lost 3 bases and J lost 0; bases outside the gene matches: 4. Germline-derived CDR1 and CDR2 are LNHNV and YYDKDF (reference sequence). The CDR3 is 16 residues long.

This chain links TRBV2 with TRBJ2-1, with TRBD2 matching over 10 bases. Per germline, CDR1 SNHLY and CDR2 FYNNEI. The CDR3 runs 11 residues. Trimming cost V 11 bases and J 8 bases; bases outside gene matches: 3. CDR3 nucleotide sequence: TGTGCCGGGACTAGCGTTTATGAGCAGTTCTTC. Amino acids: CAGTSVYEQFF.

This clone was observed a handful of times. V is TRBV6-5 and J is TRBJ2-6; no firm D call. Germline loops: CDR1 MNHEY, CDR2 SVGAGI. This CDR3 is built from 14 residues. Trimming removed 5 bases from V and 2 bases from J, with 7 bases in between. CDR3 DNA: TGTGCCAGCAGTCGGGTCACTGGGGCCAACGTCCTGACTTTC. This encodes CASSRVTGANVLTF.

This clone was seen a few times. The chain recombines TRBV9 with TRBJ1-2; tentative D call: TRBD1 (6 bases). V lost 2 bases and J 8 bases, leaving 16 bases between the germline ends. Per the germline V gene, CDR1 is SGDLS and CDR2 is YYNGEE. This CDR3 comprises 14 residues. CDR3 region: CASSVPGQGRGYTF. CDR3 bases: TGTGCCAGCAGCGTCCCGGGACAAGGTAGAGGCTACACCTTC. The whole variable domain, remainder taken from reference TRBV9 and TRBJ1-2, is DSGVTQTPKHLITATGQRVTLRCSPRSGDLSVYWYQQSLDQGLQFLIQYYNGEERAKGNILERFSAQQFPDLHSELNLSSLELGDSALYFCASSVPGQGRGYTFGSGTRLTVV.

The chain joins TRBV5-4 to TRBJ2-2; 10 positions agree with TRBD2. This CDR3 is 18 amino acids long. The germline CDR1 and CDR2 sequences are SGHNT and YYREEE (reference sequence). Losses at the gene ends were 2 bases for V and 0 bases for J; bases not matched to a gene: 7. The CDR3 here is CASSFLGLADANTGELFF. CDR3 DNA: TGTGCCAGCAGCTTCCTCGGACTAGCGGACGCGAACACCGGGGAGCTGTTTTTT.

Turning to this clone: Other DNA sequences in this sample translate to the same CDR3. The chain uses TRBV5-1 and TRBJ2-5; 8 nucleotides line up with TRBD2. The J segment lost 2 bases and the V segment lost 0 bases, leaving 3 bases of the junction unmatched. The CDR3 length is 15 residues. Germline loops: CDR1 SGHRS, CDR2 YFSETQ. CDR3: CASSLGASGQETQYF. CDR3 nucleotide sequence: TGCGCCAGCAGCTTGGGGGCTAGCGGGCAAGAGACCCAGTACTTC.

The V and J genes are TRBV30 and TRBJ2-5, with 8 bases lining up with TRBD1. The CDR3 has 12 residues. After removal of 3 bases from V and 11 bases from J, the junction contained 8 bases not matched to a gene. The germline gives CDR1 GTSNPN, CDR2 SVGIG (reference sequence). In nucleotides, the CDR3 is TGTGCCTGGAGGCGACAGGGGAGAGAGCAGTACTTC. This encodes CAWRRQGREQYF. The whole variable domain, filled in from reference TRBV30 and TRBJ2-5, reads SQTIHQWPATLVQPVGSPLSLECTVEGTSNPNLYWYRQAAGRGLQLLFYSVGIGQISSEVPQNLSASRPQDRQFILSSKKLLLSDSGFYLCAWRRQGREQYFGPGTRLLVL.

This clone has only a few counts. The V gene is TRBV28, the J gene TRBJ2-7, with 8 bases lining up with TRBD1. This CDR3 contains 16 residues. V lost 8 bases and J lost 1; bases outside the gene matches: 13. Germline V gene lookup returns CDR1 MDHEN and CDR2 SYDVKM. CDR3 sequence: CASGNTGQGGSYEQYF. DNA of the CDR3: TGTGCCAGCGGTAATACCGGACAGGGTGGATCCTACGAGCAGTACTTC.

This clone has just a few counts. The chain employs TRBV7-9 and TRBJ2-3, with a possible D match to TRBD2 (6 bases). The CDR3 consists of 14 residues. Per germline, CDR1 SEHNR and CDR2 FQNEAQ (reference sequence). The germline V and J ends were trimmed by 5 bases and 5 bases, with 14 bases remaining between them. The CDR3 reads CASSPRRGGDTQYF. DNA for the CDR3: TGTGCCAGCAGCCCCCGACGGGGAGGAGATACGCAGTATTTT.

This chain links TRBV10-3 with TRBJ2-5; 8 bases fit TRBD1. The CDR3 is made up of 14 amino acids. Trimming at V came to 5 bases and at J to 3 bases, leaving 5 bases not matched to a gene. CDR1 ENHRY and CDR2 SYGVKD come from the germline V gene. CDR3 region: CAISLTGEKETQYF. The CDR3 DNA is TGTGCCATCAGTCTGACAGGGGAAAAAGAGACCCAGTACTTC.

This clone was recorded many times. The identical CDR3 is also encoded by other nucleotide sequences in the sample. The rearrangement links TRBV30 to TRBJ1-5, with no clear D. V lost 0 bases and J lost 4, with 7 bases in between. The germline V gene has CDR1 GTSNPN and CDR2 SVGIG (reference sequence). The CDR3 sequence is 13 residues long. The CDR3 DNA is TGTGCCTGGAGTGTAGAGGGAAATCAGCCCCAGCATTTT. Residues: CAWSVEGNQPQHF.

This rearrangement joins TRBV7-6 to TRBJ1-5, with D perhaps matching TRBD1 (5 bases). The germline CDR1 and CDR2 sequences are SGHVS and FNYEAQ. The CDR3 extends over 15 amino acids. V lost 4 bases and J lost 3, with 13 bases in between. The CDR3 is CASSSMGGTNQPQHF. The CDR3 region has the DNA TGTGCCAGCAGCTCAATGGGGGGTACCAATCAGCCCCAGCATTTT.

The chain links TRBV30 to TRBJ1-2; the match to TRBD1 covers 8 bases. The germline CDR1 and CDR2 sequences are GTSNPN and SVGIG (reference sequence). V shed 3 bases and J 3 bases; nucleotides not matched to a gene: 3. CDR3 length: 13 residues. DNA for the CDR3: TGTGCCTGGAGCCAGGGGGCGTACTATGGCTACACCTTC. It specifies CAWSQGAYYGYTF.

This clone appeared a few times. The chain uses TRBV11-2 and TRBJ2-1, with a possible D match to TRBD2 (7 bases). V dropped 3 bases and J dropped 10 bases, with 19 bases sitting between them. This CDR3 is built from 15 residues. In germline, CDR1 is SGHAT, CDR2 FQNNGV. This chain's CDR3 is CASSFAERGGVEQFF. CDR3 DNA: TGTGCCAGCAGCTTTGCAGAGCGAGGGGGGGTGGAGCAGTTCTTC.

The CDR3 is CAWTSNQPQHF. CDR3 bases: TGTGCCTGGACTAGCAATCAGCCCCAGCATTTT. J is TRBJ1-5 and V is TRBV30; D is uncertain. The CDR3 has 11 residues. Germline lookup yields CDR1 GTSNPN and CDR2 SVGIG (reference sequence). Trimming shortened V by 4 bases and J by 0 bases, and 1 base separated the two germline ends.

V and J are TRBV9 and TRBJ2-1; weak D call: TRBD2 (6 bases). The V end was cut by 3 bases, the J end by 9 bases, with 19 bases between. Looked up from germline, CDR1 is SGDLS and CDR2 is YYNGEE. The CDR3 length is 15 residues. The chain's CDR3 is CASSAEGGPRGEQFF. In DNA form, the CDR3 reads TGTGCCAGCAGCGCCGAGGGAGGACCTCGTGGTGAGCAGTTCTTC.

The chain couples TRBV11-2 to TRBJ2-5, with D hard to call. Germline CDR1 is SGHAT and CDR2 is FQNNGV. V lost 4 bases, J lost 5 bases, and 14 bases lay in between. This CDR3 contains 14 residues. DNA for the CDR3: TGTGCCAGCAGCTCCCGTTGGGGATCGGAGACCCAGTACTTC. It is translated as CASSSRWGSETQYF.

There are a few counts of this clone. The rearrangement joins TRBV7-2 to TRBJ2-5; tentative D call: TRBD2 (6 bases). CDR1 SGHTA and CDR2 FQGNSA come from the germline V gene. There are 14 residues in the CDR3. Trimming shortened V by 7 bases and J by 4 bases, and 16 bases separated the two germline ends. CDR3 sequence (DNA): TGTGCCAGCACCTCGACCGGGACTTCAGAGACCCAGTACTTC. Translated: CASTSTGTSETQYF.

This clone has only a few counts. The chain employs TRBV9 and TRBJ2-7, with D perhaps assigned TRBD1 or TRBD2 (5 bases each). CDR3 length equals 15 residues. Per germline, CDR1 SGDLS and CDR2 YYNGEE. The V gene lost 1 base and the J gene lost 0 bases, with 11 bases spanning the gap. The chain's CDR3 is CASSVSGTLSYEQYF. The CDR3 DNA reads TGTGCCAGCAGCGTATCGGGGACCCTCTCCTACGAGCAGTACTTC.

In its sample, this clone was seen a few times. V is TRBV9 and J is TRBJ2-3; D is ambiguous. This CDR3 has 15 amino acids. Germline V CDR1 and CDR2: SGDLS, YYNGEE. The V end was cut by 4 bases, the J end by 0 bases, with 12 bases between. The CDR3 loop reads CASSSSAISTDTQYF. The CDR3 DNA is TGTGCCAGCAGCTCGAGTGCGATCAGCACAGATACGCAGTATTTT.

This clone has only a few counts. J is TRBJ2-1 and V is TRBV11-2, with D tentatively TRBD1 or TRBD2 (5 bases each). Germline lookup yields CDR1 SGHAT and CDR2 FQNNGV. V was pared by 5 bases and J by 9 bases, with 11 bases between. CDR3 length: 12 residues. The chain's CDR3 is CASSPQGAEQFF. The CDR3 coding sequence is TGTGCCAGCAGCCCGCAGGGAGCTGAGCAGTTCTTC.

This clone was seen a few times. This chain links TRBV7-7 with TRBJ2-1; a possible D gene is TRBD2 (6 bases). The CDR3 runs to 14 residues. Germline V gene data show CDR1 as SSHAT and CDR2 as FNYEAQ (reference sequence). The CDR3 reads CASGDSIIGGEQFF. CDR3 in DNA: TGTGCTAGTGGGGACTCGATTATCGGTGGTGAGCAGTTCTTC.

The chain employs TRBV29-1 and TRBJ1-1; 9 positions agree with TRBD1. Germline trimming cut 4 bases from V and 3 bases from J; bases unmatched to any gene: 9. Germline V gene sequence: CDR1 SQVTM, CDR2 ANQGSEA. This CDR3 is built from 15 residues. CDR3 residues: CSVVGTGKGYTEAFF. As DNA, the CDR3 is TGCAGCGTTGTCGGGACAGGGAAGGGGTACACTGAAGCTTTCTTT.

This chain connects TRBV7-2 to TRBJ1-1; no reliable D call. V lost 6 bases and J 1 base, leaving 9 bases between the germline ends. The germline V gene has CDR1 SGHTA and CDR2 FQGNSA. This CDR3 comprises 13 residues. In nucleotides, the CDR3 is TGTGCCAGCAGTTCCGTGGCGAACACTGAAGCTTTCTTT. Residues: CASSSVANTEAFF.

This clone was seen only a few times. The chain has TRBV9 and TRBJ1-1; unclear D gene. CDR1 and CDR2 from the germline V gene are SGDLS and YYNGEE. The V gene lost 0 bases and the J gene lost 3 bases, with 12 bases spanning the gap. This CDR3 is built from 15 residues. CDR3 nucleotide sequence: TGTGCCAGCAGCGTAGCGGTCCGGCTGGACACTGAAGCTTTCTTT. Protein product: CASSVAVRLDTEAFF.

This clone has only a few counts. V is TRBV10-3 and J is TRBJ2-5, with TRBD1 identical over 7 bases. Germline V gene sequence: CDR1 ENHRY, CDR2 SYGVKD. The CDR3 sequence is 12 residues long. V gave up 11 bases and J gave up 1 base; unmatched junction bases: 4. The CDR3 reads CAASGGQETQYF. The CDR3 nucleotides are TGTGCCGCCTCAGGGGGCCAAGAGACCCAGTACTTC.